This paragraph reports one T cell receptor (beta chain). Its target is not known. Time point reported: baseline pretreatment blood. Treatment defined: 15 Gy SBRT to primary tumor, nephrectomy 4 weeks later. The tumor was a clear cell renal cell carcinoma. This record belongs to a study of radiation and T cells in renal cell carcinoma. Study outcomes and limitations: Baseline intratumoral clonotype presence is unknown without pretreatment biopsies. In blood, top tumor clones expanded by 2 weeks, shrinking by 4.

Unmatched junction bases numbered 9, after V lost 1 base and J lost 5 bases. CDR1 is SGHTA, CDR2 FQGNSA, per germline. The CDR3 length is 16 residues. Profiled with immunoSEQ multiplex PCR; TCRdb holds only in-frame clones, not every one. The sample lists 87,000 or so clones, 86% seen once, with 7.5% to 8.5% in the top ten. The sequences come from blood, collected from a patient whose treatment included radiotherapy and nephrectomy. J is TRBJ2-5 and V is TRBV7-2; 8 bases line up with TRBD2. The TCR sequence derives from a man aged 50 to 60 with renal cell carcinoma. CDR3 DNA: TGTGCCAGCAGCTTAGGGAGAGCGGGGGATGGGGAGACCCAGTACTTC. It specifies CASSLGRAGDGETQYF.